The 14 T cell receptor beta chains below all came from one sample that was sequenced in a study of blood T cells in healthy people across ages. The authors ran a second PCR of roughly 6 to 12 cycles using a sample-barcoded 5' primer and a J-beta primer mix. TCRdb processed the 5' RACE reads anew with MiXCR; each CDR3 protein has one entry. The table includes roughly 1,500,000 distinct CDR3 sequences, around 36% detected once. Sequenced input: blood. Every receptor here comes from a young woman in good health.

Notes on this clonotype: A much larger clone lies one base from this, so it may be a read error. The rearrangement links TRBV7-3 to TRBJ2-5; 7 nucleotides match TRBD2. CDR1 and CDR2 from the germline V gene are SGHTA and FQGTGA. V gave up 2 bases and J gave up 11 bases; unmatched junction bases: 14. CDR3 length equals 15 residues. In nucleotides, the CDR3 is TGTGCCAGCAGCTTAGGCGGGGGTTTTCTCTACGGGCAGTACTTC. It specifies CASSLGGGFLYGQYF.

The chain links TRBV7-3 to TRBJ2-1, with D perhaps TRBD1 or TRBD2 (5 bases each). Trimming stripped 5 bases from V and 6 bases from J, with 14 bases between. CDR1 SGHTA and CDR2 FQGTGA come from the germline V gene. This CDR3 is 14 amino acids long. As DNA, the CDR3 is TGTGCCAGCAGCCAGCGTGGGGGTCGCAATGAGCAGTTCTTC. Its translation is CASSQRGGRNEQFF.

The chain employs TRBV6-5 and TRBJ1-2; a possible D gene is TRBD1 (6 bases). The CDR3 contains 13 residues. Per germline, CDR1 MNHEY and CDR2 SVGAGI. Trimming left V 8 bases short and J 6 bases short, with 16 bases between. The CDR3 sequence is CASSIGQRNGYTF. The CDR3 DNA reads as TGTGCCAGCTCCATTGGACAGAGAAATGGCTACACCTTC.

This clonotype was recorded many times. The chain carries TRBV29-1 and TRBJ2-4; D is uncertain. V was cut by 3 bases and J by 2 bases, with 5 bases left in between. This CDR3 contains 12 residues. Per the germline V gene, CDR1 is SQVTM and CDR2 is ANQGSEA. The CDR3 loop is CSVESSKNIQYF. In nucleotides, the CDR3 is TGCAGCGTTGAGTCCTCCAAAAACATTCAGTACTTC.

This clonotype was seen a few times. The V and J genes are TRBV11-2 and TRBJ2-1, with D perhaps matching TRBD1 or TRBD2 (5 bases each). V dropped 5 bases and J dropped 2 bases, with 16 bases sitting between them. This CDR3 region has 16 residues. Germline V gene lookup returns CDR1 SGHAT and CDR2 FQNNGV. CDR3 residues: CASSHLRGRTYNEQFF. The CDR3 bases are TGTGCCAGCAGCCACCTCCGGGGCCGAACCTACAATGAGCAGTTCTTC. Complete variable domain (other parts from reference TRBV11-2 and TRBJ2-1): EAGVAQSPRYKIIEKRQSVAFWCNPISGHATLYWYQQILGQGPKLLIQFQNNGVVDDSQLPKDRFSAERLKGVDSTLKIQPAKLEDSAVYLCASSHLRGRTYNEQFFGPGTRLTVL.

The rearrangement uses TRBV20-1 and TRBJ1-2, with a weak D call TRBD1 (6 bases). The germline V gene encodes CDR1 DFQATT and CDR2 SNEGSKA (reference sequence). V dropped 6 bases and J dropped 5 bases, with 13 bases sitting between them. CDR3 size: 12 residues. CDR3: CSAPDRLYGYTF. The DNA for the CDR3 is TGCAGTGCCCCGGACAGACTATATGGCTACACCTTC.

The chain is built from TRBV9 and TRBJ2-3; D may be TRBD1 (5 bases). The V gene lost 5 bases and the J gene lost 1 base, with 8 bases spanning the gap. The CDR3 is 13 amino acids. Germline CDR1 and CDR2: SGDLS and YYNGEE. The CDR3 protein is CASSVTGTDTQYF. CDR3 nucleotide sequence: TGTGCCAGCAGTGTGACAGGCACAGATACGCAGTATTTT.

This chain uses TRBV5-1 with TRBJ2-6; D unresolved. V lost 1 base to trimming and J lost 0 bases, with 11 bases between them. In germline, CDR1 is SGHRS, CDR2 YFSETQ. The CDR3 consists of 17 residues. The CDR3 here is CASSLSNGFSGANVLTF. In DNA form, the CDR3 reads TGCGCCAGCAGCTTGAGTAACGGGTTCTCTGGGGCCAACGTCCTGACTTTC.

This clonotype has more than one count but fewer than ten. The rearrangement uses TRBV11-3 and TRBJ2-3, with D possibly TRBD2 on 5 matching bases. Germline assignment: CDR1 SGHNT and CDR2 YENEEA. Trimming removed 6 bases at V and 0 bases at J, with 16 bases between. The CDR3 runs 16 residues. The CDR3 DNA is TGTGCCAGCAGTATGGGAGTCAGCACTAGCACAGATACGCAGTATTTT. Translation gives CASSMGVSTSTDTQYF.

This clonotype was seen more than once but under ten times. This rearrangement joins TRBV12-3 or TRBV12-4 to TRBJ2-3; perhaps TRBD1 as D (6 bases). Trimming took off 7 bases at V and 0 bases at J, with 11 bases between the two ends. This CDR3 spans 14 amino acids. CDR3 protein: CASIQGTSTDTQYF. CDR3 bases: TGTGCCAGCATCCAGGGGACAAGCACAGATACGCAGTATTTT.

This clonotype was detected a few times. The J gene is TRBJ2-7, the V gene TRBV20-1; TRBD2 might be the D (6 bases). The CDR3 is made up of 14 amino acids. Deletions cut 6 bases from V and 3 bases from J, with 18 bases between. Germline CDR1 is DFQATT and CDR2 is SNEGSKA (reference sequence). The CDR3 DNA follows: TGCAGTGCCAGACCCGGGACTCTTTTCTACGAGCAGTACTTC. Its protein is CSARPGTLFYEQYF.

At least ten counts were recorded for this clonotype. The chain employs TRBV7-9 and TRBJ2-7; TRBD2 might be the D (6 bases). The germline CDR1 and CDR2 sequences are SEHNR and FQNEAQ (reference sequence). The CDR3 runs 13 residues. Between the trimmed V and J ends, which lost 5 bases and 0 bases, there was a span of 8 bases. The CDR3: CASSAGPSYEQYF. The CDR3 region has the DNA TGTGCCAGCAGCGCGGGGCCCTCCTACGAGCAGTACTTC.

The rearrangement uses TRBV11-2 and TRBJ2-3; D perhaps matches TRBD1 (5 bases). This CDR3 is 15 amino acids long. Germline-derived CDR1 and CDR2 are SGHAT and FQNNGV. Trimming took off 5 bases at V and 2 bases at J, with 14 bases between the two ends. The chain's CDR3 is CASSPGVRATDTQYF. CDR3 DNA sequence: TGTGCCAGCAGCCCAGGCGTCAGGGCCACAGATACGCAGTATTTT.

The chain joins TRBV2 to TRBJ2-1; 10 nucleotides match TRBD2. The V gene's germline CDR1 is SNHLY and CDR2 FYNNEI. CDR3 size: 13 residues. With 4 bases clipped from V and 15 bases from J, the junction kept 9 bases outside the gene matches. CDR3 amino acids: CASSALAGESRFF. The CDR3 bases are TGTGCCAGCAGTGCGCTAGCGGGAGAGTCTCGGTTCTTC.